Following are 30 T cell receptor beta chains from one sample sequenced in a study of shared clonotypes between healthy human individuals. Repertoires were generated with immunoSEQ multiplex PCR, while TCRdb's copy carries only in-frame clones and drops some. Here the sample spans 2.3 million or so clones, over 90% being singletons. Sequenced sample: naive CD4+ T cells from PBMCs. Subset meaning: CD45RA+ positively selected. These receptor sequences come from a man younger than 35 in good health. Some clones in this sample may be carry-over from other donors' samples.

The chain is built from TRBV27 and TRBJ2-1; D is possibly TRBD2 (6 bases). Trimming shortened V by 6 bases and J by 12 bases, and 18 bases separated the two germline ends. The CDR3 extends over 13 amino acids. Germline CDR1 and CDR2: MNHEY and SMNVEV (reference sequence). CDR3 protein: CASSPRERIRQFF. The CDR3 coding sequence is TGTGCCAGCAGCCCACGGGAGCGGATTCGGCAGTTCTTC.

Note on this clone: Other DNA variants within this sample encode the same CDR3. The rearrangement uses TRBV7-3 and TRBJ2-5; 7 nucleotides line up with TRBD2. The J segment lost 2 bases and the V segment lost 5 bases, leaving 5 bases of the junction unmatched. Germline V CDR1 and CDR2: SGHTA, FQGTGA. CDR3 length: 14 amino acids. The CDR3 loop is CASSAGGGQETQYF. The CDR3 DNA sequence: TGTGCCAGCAGCGCTGGGGGGGGTCAAGAGACCCAGTACTTC.

Written as DNA, the CDR3 is TGTGCCAGCAGCTTTCAGGGTACCTACGAGCAGTACTTC. Its translation: CASSFQGTYEQYF. The gene calls are TRBV7-2 and TRBJ2-7; TRBD1 is a possible D gene (5 bases). Germline CDR1 is SGHTA and CDR2 is FQGNSA. The CDR3 is 13 residues long. V was shortened by 3 bases and J by 2 bases, with 8 bases between the two germline ends.

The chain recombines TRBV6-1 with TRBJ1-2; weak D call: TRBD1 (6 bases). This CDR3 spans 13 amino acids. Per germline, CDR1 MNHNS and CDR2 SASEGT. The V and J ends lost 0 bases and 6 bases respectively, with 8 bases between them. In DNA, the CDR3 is TGTGCCAGCAGTGAAGCGAGGGACAATGGCTACACCTTC. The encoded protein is CASSEARDNGYTF.

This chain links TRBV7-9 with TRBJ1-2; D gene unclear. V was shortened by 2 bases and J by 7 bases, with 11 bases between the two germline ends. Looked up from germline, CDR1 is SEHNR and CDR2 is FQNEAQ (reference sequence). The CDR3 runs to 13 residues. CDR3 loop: CASSLSEVAGYTF. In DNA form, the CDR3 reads TGTGCCAGCAGCTTATCGGAGGTCGCTGGCTACACCTTC.

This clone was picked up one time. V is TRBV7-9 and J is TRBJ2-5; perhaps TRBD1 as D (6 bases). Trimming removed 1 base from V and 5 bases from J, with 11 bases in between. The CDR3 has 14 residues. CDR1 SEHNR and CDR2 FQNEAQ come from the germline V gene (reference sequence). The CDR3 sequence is CASSLVQGLETQYF. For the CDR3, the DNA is TGTGCCAGCAGCTTAGTTCAGGGGTTGGAGACCCAGTACTTC.

This CDR3 reads CASSFGGGPSEQYF. As DNA, the CDR3 is TGCGCCAGCAGCTTCGGAGGGGGCCCCTCCGAGCAGTACTTC. The chain couples TRBV5-1 to TRBJ2-7; perhaps TRBD1 as D (7 bases). The CDR3 loop spans 14 amino acids. V lost 2 bases and J lost 6, with 15 bases in between. The germline gives CDR1 SGHRS, CDR2 YFSETQ.

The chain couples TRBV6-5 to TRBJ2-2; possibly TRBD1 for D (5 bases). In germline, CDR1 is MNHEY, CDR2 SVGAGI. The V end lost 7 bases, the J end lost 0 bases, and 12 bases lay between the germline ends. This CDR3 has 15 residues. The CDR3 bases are TGTGCCAGCAAACGGGCAGGGCCGAACACCGGGGAGCTGTTTTTT. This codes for CASKRAGPNTGELFF.

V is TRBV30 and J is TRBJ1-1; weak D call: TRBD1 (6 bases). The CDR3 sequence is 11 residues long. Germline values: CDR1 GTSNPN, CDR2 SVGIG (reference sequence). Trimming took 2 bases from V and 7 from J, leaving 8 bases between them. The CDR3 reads CAWSRQDEAFF. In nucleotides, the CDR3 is TGTGCCTGGAGTAGACAGGATGAAGCTTTCTTT.

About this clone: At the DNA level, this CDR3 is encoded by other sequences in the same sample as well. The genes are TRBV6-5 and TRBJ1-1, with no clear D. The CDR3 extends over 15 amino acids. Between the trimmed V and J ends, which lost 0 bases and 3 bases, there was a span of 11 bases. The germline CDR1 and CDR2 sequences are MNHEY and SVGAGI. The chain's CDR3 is CASSYSTGVDTEAFF. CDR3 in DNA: TGTGCCAGCAGTTACTCGACCGGGGTGGACACTGAAGCTTTCTTT.

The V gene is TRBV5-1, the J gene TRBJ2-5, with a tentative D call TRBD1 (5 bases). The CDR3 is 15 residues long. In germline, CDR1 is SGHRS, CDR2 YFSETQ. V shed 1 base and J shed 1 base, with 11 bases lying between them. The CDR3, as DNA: TGCGCCAGCAGCTTGTCGCCAGGGCCCCAAGAGACCCAGTACTTC. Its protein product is CASSLSPGPQETQYF.

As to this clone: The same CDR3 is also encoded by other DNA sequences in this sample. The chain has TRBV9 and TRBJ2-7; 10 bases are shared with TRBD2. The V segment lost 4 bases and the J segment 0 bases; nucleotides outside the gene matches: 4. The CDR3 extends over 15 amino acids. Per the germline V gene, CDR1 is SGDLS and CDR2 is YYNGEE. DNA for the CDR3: TGTGCCAGCAGCCAGACTAGCGGGTCCTCCTACGAGCAGTACTTC. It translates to CASSQTSGSSYEQYF.

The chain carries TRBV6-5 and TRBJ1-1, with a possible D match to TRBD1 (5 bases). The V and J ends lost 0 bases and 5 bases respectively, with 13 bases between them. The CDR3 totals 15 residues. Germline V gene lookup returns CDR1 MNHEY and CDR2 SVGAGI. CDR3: CASSYSLRGMTEAFF. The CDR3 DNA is TGTGCCAGCAGTTACTCACTGCGGGGCATGACTGAAGCTTTCTTT.

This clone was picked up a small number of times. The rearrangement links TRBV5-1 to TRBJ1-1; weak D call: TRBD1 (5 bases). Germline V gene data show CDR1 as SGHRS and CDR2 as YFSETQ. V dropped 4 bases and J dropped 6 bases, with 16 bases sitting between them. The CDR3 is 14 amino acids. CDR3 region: CASSSGTLGAEAFF. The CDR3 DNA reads TGCGCCAGCAGCAGCGGGACCCTAGGCGCTGAAGCTTTCTTT.

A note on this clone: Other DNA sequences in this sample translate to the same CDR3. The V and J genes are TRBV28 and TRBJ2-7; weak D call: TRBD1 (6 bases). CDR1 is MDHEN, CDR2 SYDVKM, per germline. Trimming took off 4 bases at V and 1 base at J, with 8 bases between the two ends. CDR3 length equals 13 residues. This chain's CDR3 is CASSSGQSYEQYF. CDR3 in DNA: TGTGCCAGCAGTTCAGGACAGTCCTACGAGCAGTACTTC.

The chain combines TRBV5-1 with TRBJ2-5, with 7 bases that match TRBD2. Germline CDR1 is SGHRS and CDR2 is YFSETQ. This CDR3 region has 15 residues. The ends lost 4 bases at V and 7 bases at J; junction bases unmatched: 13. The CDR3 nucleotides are TGCGCCAGCAGCCTCAAAACGGGGGGATCGGGGACCCAGTACTTC. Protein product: CASSLKTGGSGTQYF. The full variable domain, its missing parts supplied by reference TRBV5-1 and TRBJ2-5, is KAGVTQTPRYLIKTRGQQVTLSCSPISGHRSVSWYQQTPGQGLQFLFEYFSETQRNKGNFPGRFSGRQFSNSRSEMNVSTLELGDSALYLCASSLKTGGSGTQYFGPGTRLLVL.

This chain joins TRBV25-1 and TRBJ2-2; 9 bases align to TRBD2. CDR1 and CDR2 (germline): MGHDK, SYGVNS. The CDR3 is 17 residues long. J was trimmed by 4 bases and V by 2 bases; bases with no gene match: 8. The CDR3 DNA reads TGTGCCAGCAGTGAAATGGCCGGGCGGGAGGGCACCGGGGAGCTGTTTTTT. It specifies CASSEMAGREGTGELFF.

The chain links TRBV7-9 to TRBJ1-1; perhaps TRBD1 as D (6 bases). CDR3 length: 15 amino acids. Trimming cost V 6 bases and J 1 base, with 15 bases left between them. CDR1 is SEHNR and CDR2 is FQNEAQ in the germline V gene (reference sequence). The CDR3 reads CASSQFGRGNTEAFF. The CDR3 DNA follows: TGTGCCAGCAGTCAATTCGGCAGGGGGAACACTGAAGCTTTCTTT.

The CDR3: CASSPIRAPRWGETQYF. In DNA form, the CDR3 reads TGTGCCAGCAGCCCCATCCGAGCCCCCAGATGGGGAGAGACCCAGTACTTC. This chain uses TRBV7-8 with TRBJ2-5; no reliable D call. Germline CDR1 is SGHVS and CDR2 is FQNEAQ. V lost 5 bases to trimming and J lost 4 bases, with 23 bases between them. This CDR3 contains 17 residues.

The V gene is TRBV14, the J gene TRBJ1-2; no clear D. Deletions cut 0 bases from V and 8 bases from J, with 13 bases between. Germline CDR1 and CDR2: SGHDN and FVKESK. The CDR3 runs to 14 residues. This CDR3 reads CASSQEARVSGYTF. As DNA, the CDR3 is TGTGCCAGCAGCCAAGAGGCCCGTGTATCGGGCTACACCTTC.

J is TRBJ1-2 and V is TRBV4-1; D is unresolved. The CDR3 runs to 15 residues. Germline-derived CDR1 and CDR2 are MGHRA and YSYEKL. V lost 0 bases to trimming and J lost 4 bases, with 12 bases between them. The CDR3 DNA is TGCGCCAGCAGCCAAGATACGAGGGCAGTCTATGGCTACACCTTC. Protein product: CASSQDTRAVYGYTF.

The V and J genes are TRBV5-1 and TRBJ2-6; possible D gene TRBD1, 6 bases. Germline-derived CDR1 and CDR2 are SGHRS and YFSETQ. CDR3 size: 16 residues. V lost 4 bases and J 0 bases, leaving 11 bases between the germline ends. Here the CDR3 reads CASSPTGNSGANVLTF. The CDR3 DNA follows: TGCGCCAGCAGCCCGACAGGAAACTCTGGGGCCAACGTCCTGACTTTC.

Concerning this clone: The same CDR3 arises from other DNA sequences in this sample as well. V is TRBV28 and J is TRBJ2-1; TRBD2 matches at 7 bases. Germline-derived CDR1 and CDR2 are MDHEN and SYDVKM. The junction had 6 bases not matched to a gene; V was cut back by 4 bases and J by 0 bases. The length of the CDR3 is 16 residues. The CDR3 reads CASSSRGGSSYNEQFF. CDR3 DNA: TGTGCCAGCAGTTCCCGAGGCGGGAGCTCCTACAATGAGCAGTTCTTC.

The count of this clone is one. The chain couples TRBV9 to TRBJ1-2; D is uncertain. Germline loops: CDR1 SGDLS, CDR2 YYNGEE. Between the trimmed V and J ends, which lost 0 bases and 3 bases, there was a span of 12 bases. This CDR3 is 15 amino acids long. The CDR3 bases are TGTGCCAGCAGCGTAGGGACGACATTGGACTATGGCTACACCTTC. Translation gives CASSVGTTLDYGYTF.

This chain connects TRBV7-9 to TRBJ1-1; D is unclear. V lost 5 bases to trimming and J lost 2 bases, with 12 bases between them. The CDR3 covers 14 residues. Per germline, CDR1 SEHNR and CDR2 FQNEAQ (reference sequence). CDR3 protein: CASSGWAGNTEAFF. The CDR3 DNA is TGTGCCAGCAGCGGGTGGGCGGGAAACACTGAAGCTTTCTTT.

The CDR3 here is CSARREEHNEQFF. The DNA of the CDR3 is TGCAGCGCAAGGCGGGAGGAACACAATGAGCAGTTCTTC. The genes are TRBV29-1 and TRBJ2-1, with 8 bases aligning to TRBD2. Trimming cost V 7 bases and J 5 bases; bases outside gene matches: 7. CDR1 is SQVTM, CDR2 ANQGSEA, per germline. The CDR3 loop spans 13 amino acids.

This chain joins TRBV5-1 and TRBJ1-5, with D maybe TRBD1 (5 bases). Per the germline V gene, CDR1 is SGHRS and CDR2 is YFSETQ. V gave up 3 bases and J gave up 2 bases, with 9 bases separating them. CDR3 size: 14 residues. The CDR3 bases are TGCGCCAGCAGCTACGGGGCCGGCAATCAGCCCCAGCATTTT. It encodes CASSYGAGNQPQHF.

The CDR3 reads CASRRGGADHNEQFF. CDR3 nucleotide sequence: TGCGCCAGCAGGCGGGGAGGAGCGGACCACAATGAGCAGTTCTTC. The rearrangement links TRBV5-1 to TRBJ2-1; the D gene is possibly TRBD2 (6 bases). Deletions cut 5 bases from V and 5 bases from J, with 17 bases between. The CDR3 extends over 15 amino acids. Germline lookup yields CDR1 SGHRS and CDR2 YFSETQ.

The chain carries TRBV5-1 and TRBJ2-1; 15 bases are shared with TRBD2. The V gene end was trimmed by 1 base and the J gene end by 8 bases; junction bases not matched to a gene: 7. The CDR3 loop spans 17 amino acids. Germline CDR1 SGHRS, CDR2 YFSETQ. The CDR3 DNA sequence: TGCGCCAGCAGCTTGCGCGGGACTAGCGGGAGGCTGGATGAGCAGTTCTTC. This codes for CASSLRGTSGRLDEQFF.

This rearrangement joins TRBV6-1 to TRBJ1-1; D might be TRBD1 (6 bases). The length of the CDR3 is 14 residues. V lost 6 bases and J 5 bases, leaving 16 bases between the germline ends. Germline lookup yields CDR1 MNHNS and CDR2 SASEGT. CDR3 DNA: TGTGCCAGCAGAAGGGGGGGGGAAGGGACTGAAGCTTTCTTT. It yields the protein CASRRGGEGTEAFF.